The 24 T cell receptor beta chains presented below share a single source sample, sequenced in a study of control samples from healthy donors and cancer patients. Measured with immunoSEQ multiplex PCR; TCRdb has only the in-frame clones, and not every one. The sample contains some 130,000 clones, roughly 91% of which appear only once. The sequenced material came from PBMCs. These receptor sequences come from a man in his fifties or sixties with head and neck cancer.

The chain joins TRBV30 to TRBJ1-2, with 7 bases aligning to TRBD1. The germline gives CDR1 GTSNPN, CDR2 SVGIG (reference sequence). After removal of 3 bases from V and 0 bases from J, the junction contained 7 bases not matched to a gene. This CDR3 comprises 15 residues. The CDR3 region is CAWRGKGGANYGYTF. DNA for the CDR3: TGTGCCTGGAGAGGAAAAGGGGGCGCTAACTATGGCTACACCTTC.

The chain couples TRBV9 to TRBJ1-1, with TRBD1 matching over 7 bases. Per the germline V gene, CDR1 is SGDLS and CDR2 is YYNGEE. After removal of 3 bases from V and 1 base from J, the junction contained 12 bases not matched to a gene. The CDR3 has 17 residues. CDR3 DNA sequence: TGTGCCAGCAGCGACCGACAGGGTGGGTTTGGGAACACTGAAGCTTTCTTT. It codes for CASSDRQGGFGNTEAFF.

CDR3 in DNA: TGTGCCACCAGTGATTCCCTGTCGGACCTCTATGGCTACACCTTC. This sequence encodes CATSDSLSDLYGYTF. V usage is TRBV24-1 and J usage is TRBJ1-2, with D unresolved. V gave up 2 bases and J gave up 4 bases, with 13 bases separating them. Germline loops: CDR1 KGHDR, CDR2 SFDVKD. The CDR3 runs to 15 residues.

The chain has TRBV18 and TRBJ2-1; D gene uncertain. The CDR3 spans 16 residues. V was clipped by 2 bases and J by 4 bases, with 15 bases between them. Per the germline V gene, CDR1 is KGHSH and CDR2 is LQKENI. CDR3 sequence: CASSPVNSFLYNEQFF. The CDR3 nucleotides are TGTGCCAGCTCACCAGTCAACAGCTTCTTGTACAATGAGCAGTTCTTC.

The chain has TRBV7-3 and TRBJ2-1; TRBD2 matches 7 bases. The CDR3 extends over 15 amino acids. The trim removed 2 bases at V and 8 bases at J, leaving 9 bases unmatched. Germline CDR1 and CDR2: SGHTA and FQGTGA. The CDR3 is CASSLPPAGFHEQFF. DNA for the CDR3: TGTGCCAGCAGCTTACCCCCAGCGGGGTTTCATGAGCAGTTCTTC.

This chain joins TRBV5-6 and TRBJ2-2, with 7 bases that match TRBD1. The CDR3 length is 13 residues. Looked up from germline, CDR1 is SGHDT and CDR2 is YYEEEE. V lost 5 bases to trimming and J lost 4 bases; unmatched junction nucleotides: 2. CDR3 nucleotides: TGTGCCAGCAGACAGGGGAGCACCGGGGAGCTGTTTTTT. As protein: CASRQGSTGELFF.

The chain uses TRBV5-4 and TRBJ1-4; D is uncertain. Deletions cut 2 bases from V and 0 bases from J, with 2 bases between. From germline, CDR1 is SGHNT and CDR2 YYREEE (reference sequence). CDR3 length: 13 residues. The CDR3 spells CASSFATNEKLFF. CDR3 DNA: TGTGCCAGCAGCTTTGCAACTAATGAAAAACTGTTTTTT.

This sequence joins TRBV15 and TRBJ1-5; possibly TRBD1 for D (6 bases). The V and J ends lost 6 bases and 3 bases respectively, with 12 bases between them. Looked up from germline, CDR1 is LNHNV and CDR2 is YYDKDF (reference sequence). The CDR3 consists of 14 residues. CDR3 region: CATRGQMDNQPQHF. In DNA form, the CDR3 reads TGTGCCACCAGAGGACAGATGGACAATCAGCCCCAGCATTTT. The entire variable domain, with the rest obtained from reference TRBV15 and TRBJ1-5, is as follows: DAMVIQNPRYQVTQFGKPVTLSCSQTLNHNVMYWYQQKSSQAPKLLFHYYDKDFNNEADTPDNFQSRRPNTSFCFLDIRSPGLGDTAMYLCATRGQMDNQPQHFGDGTRLSIL.

The V and J genes are TRBV30 and TRBJ1-6; the match to TRBD1 covers 8 bases. This CDR3 region has 14 residues. Looked up from germline, CDR1 is GTSNPN and CDR2 is SVGIG (reference sequence). V shed 2 bases, J shed 7 bases, and the junction held 4 bases outside the gene matches. In DNA, the CDR3 is TGTGCCTGGAGTAGGACAGGGAAAAATTCACCCCTCCACTTT. Protein: CAWSRTGKNSPLHF.

The V and J genes are TRBV4-2 and TRBJ2-1, with 9 bases lining up with TRBD1. Germline V gene data show CDR1 as LGHNA and CDR2 as YNFKEQ. The CDR3 extends over 14 amino acids. Trimming removed 1 base from V and 5 bases from J; junction bases left unmatched: 0. CDR3 loop: CASSQGTGDNEQFF. CDR3 nucleotides: TGTGCCAGCAGCCAAGGGACAGGGGACAATGAGCAGTTCTTC.

The chain joins TRBV4-3 to TRBJ2-3; D may correspond to TRBD1 or TRBD2 (5 bases each). This CDR3 has 19 amino acids. CDR1 and CDR2 (germline): LGHNA, YSLEER. The germline V and J ends were trimmed by 0 bases and 0 bases, with 19 bases remaining between them. The DNA of the CDR3 is TGCGCCAGCAGCCAAGATCGACTTGGGACGCTGACTAGCACAGATACGCAGTATTTT. Protein: CASSQDRLGTLTSTDTQYF.

The chain carries TRBV20-1 and TRBJ2-7; perhaps TRBD1 as D (6 bases). Germline CDR1 reads DFQATT; CDR2 reads SNEGSKA (reference sequence). Trimming took off 5 bases at V and 5 bases at J, with 10 bases between the two ends. The CDR3 extends over 11 amino acids. CDR3 coding DNA: TGCAGTGCTTACAGGGACAACGAGCAGTACTTC. Translating gives CSAYRDNEQYF.

This clone came up once. This rearrangement joins TRBV7-9 to TRBJ2-7; 10 positions match TRBD2. V dropped 5 bases and J dropped 3; count of bases not matched to a gene: 7. This CDR3 contains 15 residues. Germline V gene data show CDR1 as SEHNR and CDR2 as FQNEAQ (reference sequence). CDR3 bases: TGTGCCAGCAGCCCTAGTCTAGCGGGGGACTACGAGCAGTACTTC. Its translation: CASSPSLAGDYEQYF.

The CDR3 here is CASRVDSNYGYTF. The DNA for the CDR3 is TGCGCCAGCAGAGTGGACTCTAACTATGGCTACACCTTC. V usage is TRBV5-1 and J usage is TRBJ1-2; D is uncertain. V lost 5 bases and J 0 bases, leaving 8 bases between the germline ends. CDR1 SGHRS and CDR2 YFSETQ come from the germline V gene. The CDR3 has 13 amino acids.

The chain combines TRBV4-3 with TRBJ1-4; 9 bases fit TRBD1. The CDR3 extends over 15 amino acids. Germline CDR1 reads LGHNA; CDR2 reads YSLEER. With 2 bases clipped from V and 7 bases from J, the junction kept 5 bases outside the gene matches. CDR3 nucleotides: TGCGCCAGCAGCCAACAGGACAGGGGTGGTGAAAAACTGTTTTTT. It translates to CASSQQDRGGEKLFF.

CDR3 loop: CAWRRGGRTEAFF. The CDR3 nucleotides are TGTGCCTGGAGGCGCGGGGGTCGAACTGAAGCTTTCTTT. V usage is TRBV30 and J usage is TRBJ1-1; a possible D gene is TRBD1 (5 bases). The CDR3 spans 13 residues. From germline, CDR1 is GTSNPN and CDR2 SVGIG (reference sequence). The ends were cut back, 3 bases at V and 5 bases at J, with 13 bases in the middle.

The chain has TRBV3-1 (or the pseudogene TRBV3-2) and TRBJ1-2, with no clear D. Germline V lookup: CDR1 LGHDT, CDR2 YNNKEL (reference sequence). The CDR3 is made up of 15 amino acids. Deletions cut 4 bases from V and 10 bases from J, with 22 bases between. CDR3 amino acids: CASSPSRDLLHAYTF. DNA of the CDR3: TGTGCCAGCAGCCCCAGCCGGGATCTCCTACATGCCTACACCTTC.

This chain connects TRBV12-3 or TRBV12-4 to TRBJ1-2; D is ambiguous. The CDR3 length is 12 residues. V lost 6 bases and J 1 base, leaving 6 bases between the germline ends. Written as DNA, the CDR3 is TGTGCCAGCAGCCAGATTAACTATGGCTACACCTTC. Translation gives CASSQINYGYTF.

This chain uses TRBV24-1 with TRBJ2-5; D unclear. In germline, CDR1 is KGHDR, CDR2 SFDVKD. CDR3 size: 15 residues. Trimming cost V 4 bases and J 3 bases, with 14 bases left between them. As DNA, the CDR3 is TGTGCCACCAGTGACCCAGGACCTACGGAAGAGACCCAGTACTTC. This translates into CATSDPGPTEETQYF.

The V and J genes are TRBV19 and TRBJ1-5; weak D call: TRBD1 (6 bases). Germline assignment: CDR1 LNHDA and CDR2 SQIVND (reference sequence). V lost 0 bases, J lost 5 bases, and 17 bases lay in between. This CDR3 has 17 amino acids. The CDR3 DNA sequence: TGTGCCAGTAGTATAGAGGCGGGGGGCCTTGCCTATCAGCCCCAGCATTTT. Protein sequence: CASSIEAGGLAYQPQHF.

The V and J genes are TRBV7-9 and TRBJ1-5; D ambiguous. This CDR3 spans 15 amino acids. With 1 base removed from V and 1 base from J, the gap between germline ends came to 8 bases. CDR1 is SEHNR and CDR2 is FQNEAQ in the germline V gene (reference sequence). The CDR3 bases are TGTGCCAGCAGCTTAGGGCCAGCAAGCAATCAGCCCCAGCATTTT. Translated: CASSLGPASNQPQHF.

The chain has TRBV6-6 and TRBJ2-5; D gene uncertain. Looked up from germline, CDR1 is MNHNY and CDR2 is SVGAGI (reference sequence). The V end was cut by 0 bases, the J end by 1 base, with 6 bases between. This CDR3 is 14 amino acids long. The CDR3, as DNA: TGTGCCAGCAGTTACTCTAGGGCCCAAGAGACCCAGTACTTC. Protein sequence: CASSYSRAQETQYF.

The chain recombines TRBV19 with TRBJ2-1; D possibly corresponds to TRBD1 (5 bases). The length of the CDR3 is 16 residues. Per the germline V gene, CDR1 is LNHDA and CDR2 is SQIVND (reference sequence). Trimming left V 7 bases short and J 2 bases short, with 18 bases between. CDR3 sequence reads: CASTSKGGAPYNEQFF. The CDR3 DNA reads as TGTGCCAGTACTTCCAAGGGTGGGGCCCCCTACAATGAGCAGTTCTTC.

The V and J genes are TRBV27 and TRBJ1-1, with D possibly matching TRBD1 (6 bases). Trimming cost V 7 bases and J 1 base, with 13 bases left between them. CDR1 MNHEY and CDR2 SMNVEV come from the germline V gene (reference sequence). The CDR3 loop spans 14 amino acids. CDR3 DNA sequence: TGTGCCAGCACCCGTAGGGGGGGGAACACTGAAGCTTTCTTT. This translates into CASTRRGGNTEAFF.